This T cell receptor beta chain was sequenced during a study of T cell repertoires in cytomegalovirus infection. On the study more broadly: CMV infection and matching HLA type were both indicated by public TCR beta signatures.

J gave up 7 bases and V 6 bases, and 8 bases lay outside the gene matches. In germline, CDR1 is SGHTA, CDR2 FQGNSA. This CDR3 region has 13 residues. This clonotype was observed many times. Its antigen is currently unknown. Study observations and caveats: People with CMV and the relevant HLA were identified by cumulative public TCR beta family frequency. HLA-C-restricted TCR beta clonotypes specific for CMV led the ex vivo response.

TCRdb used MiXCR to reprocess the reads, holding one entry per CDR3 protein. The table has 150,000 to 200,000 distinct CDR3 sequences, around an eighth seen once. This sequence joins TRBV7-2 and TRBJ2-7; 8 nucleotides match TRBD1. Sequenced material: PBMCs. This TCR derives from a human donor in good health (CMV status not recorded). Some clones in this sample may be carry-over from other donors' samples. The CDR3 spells CASSPRTGYEQYF. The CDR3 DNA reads TGTGCCAGCAGTCCCCGGACAGGGTATGAGCAGTACTTC.